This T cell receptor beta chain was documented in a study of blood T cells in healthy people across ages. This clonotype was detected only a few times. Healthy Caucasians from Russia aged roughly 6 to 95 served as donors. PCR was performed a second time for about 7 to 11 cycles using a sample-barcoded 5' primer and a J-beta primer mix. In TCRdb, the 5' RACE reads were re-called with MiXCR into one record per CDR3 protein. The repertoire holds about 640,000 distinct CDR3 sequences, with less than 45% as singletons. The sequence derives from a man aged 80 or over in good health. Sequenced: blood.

CDR3 in amino acids: CASSSGTGTEAFF. The CDR3 DNA is TGTGCCAGCAGCTCTGGAACGGGCACTGAAGCTTTCTTT. The chain carries TRBV5-6 and TRBJ1-1; D ambiguous. The CDR3 is 13 residues long. With 3 bases removed from V and 4 bases from J, the gap between germline ends came to 10 bases. Germline lookup yields CDR1 SGHDT and CDR2 YYEEEE. The full variable domain, in which reference TRBV5-6 and TRBJ1-1 provide the parts outside the CDR3, is DAGVTQSPTHLIKTRGQQVTLRCSPKSGHDTVSWYQQALGQGPQFIFQYYEEEERQRGNFPDRFSGHQFPNYSSELNVNALLLGDSALYLCASSSGTGTEAFFGQGTRLTVV.